The clone carrying this T cell receptor beta chain occurred once. Antigen: not known. This table comes from immunoSEQ multiplex PCR, and its TCRdb copy is limited to in-frame clones, with some not included. The repertoire includes some 160,000 clones, approximately 90% of them detected once, and 1.9% sits in the top ten. The V gene lost 4 bases and the J gene lost 1 base, with 10 bases spanning the gap. The CDR3 has 15 residues. Looked up from germline, CDR1 is MGHRA and CDR2 is YSYEKL. The source of the sample is a study of T cell responses to AZD1222 COVID-19 vaccine. Study results and limitations: Regions 160-218 and 743-854 dominated among vaccine-associated CD4 TCRs spanning spike. Just a handful of people given AZD1222 tested seropositive at baseline. Among spike-specific TCRs, nearly half reportedly target unmutated variant regions. Donors were chiefly white British, with a greater number of females, and clonal diversity was perhaps underestimated.

This material consisted of peripheral blood, taken 28 days after the second AZD1222 dose. The origin of this receptor is an adult who received the AZD1222 COVID-19 vaccine. The V gene is TRBV4-1, the J gene TRBJ2-2, with D maybe TRBD2 (5 bases). CDR3 bases: TGCGCCAGCAGCCCCTCCCGGGGGAACACCGGGGAGCTGTTTTTT. It encodes CASSPSRGNTGELFF.